This is a list of T cell receptor beta chains from one sample in a study of immune characterization of retroperitoneal liposarcoma. TCRdb re-called the PCR reads with MiXCR, one entry per CDR3 protein. Here the sample spans about 10,000 distinct CDR3 sequences, 25% to 30% being singletons. The sequencing sample was made of tumor tissue. Source of these receptors: a female donor with retroperitoneal liposarcoma. The CDR3 runs from the conserved cysteine through the conserved F or W. The D gene is left open where the match is weak. The listing skips clone size in some rows; elsewhere it reads once, few, many or a size class.

NA	few	TRBV6-1	TRBJ2-5	CASSRSGRNNEQYF	TGTGCCAGCAGTAGGTCAGGACGCAACAATGAGCAGTACTTC
NA	few	TRBV7-2	TRBJ2-1	CASSSGSNSYGTQFF	TGTGCCAGCAGCTCGGGGAGTAACTCCTATGGGACCCAGTTCTTC
TRBD1	NA	TRBV25-1	TRBJ1-2	CASSGWTGNYGYTF	TGTGCCAGCAGTGGTTGGACAGGGAACTATGGCTACACCTTC
TRBD1	many	TRBV11-1	TRBJ1-6	CASSYPSVREGAWNNSPLHF	TGTGCCAGCAGCTACCCCTCGGTTCGAGAGGGGGCATGGAATAATTCACCCCTCCACTTT
NA	NA	TRBV10-3	TRBJ1-6	CAISETSQHSPLHF	TGTGCCATCAGTGAGACGTCACAGCATTCACCCCTCCACTTT
TRBD2	medium-sized	TRBV7-2	TRBJ2-5	CASMLGTSGIAGGETQYF	TGTGCCAGCATGCTCGGGACTAGCGGGATCGCGGGGGGGGAGACCCAGTACTTC
TRBD2	many	TRBV7-2	TRBJ2-3	CASSSLPTSVDTQYF	TGTGCCAGCAGCTCGCTCCCCACTAGCGTTGATACGCAGTATTTT
TRBD1	NA	TRBV10-1	TRBJ2-5	CASSESTPGGQETQYF	TGCGCCAGCAGTGAGTCGACCCCAGGGGGACAAGAGACCCAGTACTTC
NA	medium-sized	TRBV6-1	TRBJ2-7	CASSEGGDTTYEQYF	TGTGCCAGCAGTGAAGGGGGGGACACCACCTACGAGCAGTACTTC
NA	NA	TRBV7-2	TRBJ2-7	CASSSRTFVYEQYF	TGTGCCAGCAGCTCCAGAACATTCGTCTACGAGCAGTACTTC
TRBD2	NA	TRBV6-6	TRBJ2-3	CASSAFGGRADTQYF	TGTGCCAGCAGTGCTTTCGGAGGGAGGGCAGATACGCAGTATTTT
TRBD1	medium-sized	TRBV7-7	TRBJ2-5	CASSQRYMGQGETQYF	TGTGCTAGCAGCCAAAGATACATGGGACAGGGGGAGACCCAGTACTTC
TRBD2	many	TRBV11-2	TRBJ2-7	CASTPGTSGLNEQYF	TGTGCCAGCACCCCCGGGACTAGCGGACTCAATGAGCAGTACTTC
TRBD2	once	TRBV6-6	TRBJ2-3	CASSTASGADTQYF	TGTGCCAGCAGTACTGCTAGCGGCGCAGATACGCAGTATTTT
TRBD1	medium-sized	TRBV6-1	TRBJ2-1	CASSGQGAVYEQFF	TGTGCCAGCAGCGGACAGGGGGCCGTCTACGAGCAGTTCTTC
TRBD1	many	TRBV7-6	TRBJ2-4	CASSLYQGARDEQYF	TGTGCCAGCAGCTTATACCAGGGGGCAAGGGATGAGCAGTACTTC
NA	NA	TRBV27	TRBJ2-5	CASKDYQETQYF	TGTGCCAGCAAGGACTACCAAGAGACCCAGTACTTC
TRBD1	NA	TRBV6-1	TRBJ1-2	CASSRGQNNYGYTF	TGTGCCAGCAGCCGGGGACAGAACAACTATGGCTACACCTTC
TRBD2	few	TRBV6-1	TRBJ2-1	CASRPSGRGSYEQFF	TGTGCCAGCAGACCAAGCGGGAGGGGCTCCTACGAGCAGTTCTTC
TRBD2	NA	TRBV6-1	TRBJ2-5	CASGKLAGGPGETQYF	TGTGCCAGCGGTAAATTAGCGGGAGGGCCCGGGGAGACCCAGTACTTC
TRBD1	few	TRBV4-1	TRBJ2-6	CASSQETGGSGANVLTF	TGCGCCAGCAGCCAGGAGACAGGGGGCTCTGGGGCCAACGTCCTGACTTTC
NA	NA	TRBV6-1	TRBJ2-1	CASSYGGVRETQFF	TGTGCCAGCAGTTACGGGGGAGTAAGAGAGACCCAGTTCTTC
TRBD1	medium-sized	TRBV11-2	TRBJ2-7	CASSFRSGTGTYEQYF	TGTGCCAGCAGCTTTCGTTCCGGGACAGGGACCTACGAGCAGTACTTC
NA	medium-sized	TRBV7-2	TRBJ2-7	CASSLDGGLYNEQYF	TGTGCCAGCAGCTTAGACGGGGGCCTGTACAATGAGCAGTACTTC
TRBD2	medium-sized	TRBV10-2	TRBJ2-1	CASRPRGDDNEQFF	TGCGCCAGCAGACCACGGGGGGATGACAATGAGCAGTTCTTC
TRBD1	many	TRBV7-8	TRBJ2-5	CASSQIGTAQETQYF	TGTGCCAGCAGCCAAATCGGGACAGCGCAAGAGACCCAGTACTTC
NA	medium-sized	TRBV6-4	TRBJ2-2	CASSTGTNTGELFF	TGTGCCAGCAGCACAGGGACTAACACCGGGGAGCTGTTTTTT
NA	NA	TRBV7-6	TRBJ2-2	CASSLARYSNTGELFF	TGTGCCAGCAGCTTAGCTCGATATTCGAACACCGGGGAGCTGTTTTTT
NA	many	TRBV6-1	TRBJ2-3	CASKTGGRGTDTQYF	TGTGCCAGCAAGACGGGGGGAAGGGGGACAGATACGCAGTATTTT
TRBD1	medium-sized	TRBV11-1	TRBJ2-1	CASSFGTALLLRQFF	TGTGCCAGCAGTTTTGGGACAGCCCTTCTCCTTAGGCAGTTCTTC
NA	medium-sized	TRBV7-9	TRBJ2-5	CASSSSAGALETQYF	TGTGCCAGCAGCTCAAGCGCGGGGGCATTAGAGACCCAGTACTTC
TRBD1	NA	TRBV12-3/TRBV12-4	TRBJ1-2	CASRGQDRFYGYTF	TGTGCCAGCAGGGGACAGGATAGATTCTATGGCTACACCTTC
NA	many	TRBV7-6	TRBJ2-1	CASSLTSGNTGNEQFF	TGTGCCAGCAGCTTGACCTCTGGGAATACGGGGAATGAGCAGTTCTTC
NA	few	TRBV7-8	TRBJ2-1	CASSSIAGTQETQFF	TGTGCCAGCAGCTCTATAGCTGGGACCCAAGAGACCCAGTTCTTC